A selection of T cell receptor beta chains follows, all from one sample in a study of blood T cell repertoires in COVID-19. Sequencing was performed with immunoSEQ multiplex PCR; in TCRdb, only in-frame clones are kept and a portion is missing. This sample has 210,000 or so clones, with 83% found just once. The sample comprised peripheral blood. The receptors derive from a woman younger than 45 with COVID-19, enrolled during active disease. CDR3s include the opening cysteine and the closing phenylalanine or tryptophan. D genes are given only for firm matches. Not all rows give a size; the values are once, few, many and, for expanded clones, a class.

TRBD1	TRBV5-4	.	TRBJ1-6	CASRDRVSYNSPLHF	TGTGCCAGCAGAGACAGGGTCTCCTATAATTCACCCCTCCACTTT
TRBD1	TRBV9	.	TRBJ1-2	CASSGPWGQGGYYGYTF	TGTGCCAGCAGCGGCCCGTGGGGACAGGGGGGCTACTATGGCTACACCTTC
TRBD1	TRBV19	.	TRBJ1-2	CASSRDRVSGYTF	TGTGCCAGTAGTCGGGACAGGGTATCTGGCTACACCTTC
.	TRBV29-1	.	TRBJ2-4	CSVSDRAKNIQYF	TGCAGCGTTTCTGACAGGGCCAAAAACATTCAGTACTTC
.	TRBV4-3	.	TRBJ1-2	CASSQDSQIIYGYTF	TGCGCCAGCAGCCAAGATTCGCAGATTATCTATGGCTACACCTTC
TRBD2	TRBV5-1	.	TRBJ2-3	CASSLLAGTGSDTQYF	TGCGCCAGCAGCCTACTAGCGGGGACGGGGTCAGATACGCAGTATTTT
.	TRBV18	once	TRBJ1-4	CASSQGATNEKLFF	TGTGCCAGCTCTCAAGGGGCAACTAATGAAAAACTGTTTTTT
TRBD1	TRBV5-5	.	TRBJ2-7	CASSLATGPLSSYEQYF	TGTGCCAGCAGCTTGGCGACAGGGCCACTAAGCTCCTACGAGCAGTACTTC
.	TRBV28	.	TRBJ1-2	CASSFFRPGDYGYTF	TGTGCCAGCAGTTTTTTCCGACCAGGCGACTATGGCTACACCTTC
TRBD1	TRBV24-1	.	TRBJ2-1	CATSDRRGHEGNEQFF	TGTGCCACCAGTGATCGCAGGGGGCATGAGGGCAATGAGCAGTTCTTC
.	TRBV7-2	few	TRBJ1-2	CASRQGYGYTF	TGTGCCAGCAGACAGGGTTATGGCTACACCTTC
.	TRBV7-9	.	TRBJ2-3	CASSQNTDTQYF	TGTGCCAGCAGTCAGAACACAGATACGCAGTATTTT
TRBD2	TRBV9	.	TRBJ2-1	CASSPGLAGGRFNEQFF	TGTGCCAGCAGCCCCGGACTAGCGGGGGGCCGTTTCAATGAGCAGTTCTTC
TRBD2	TRBV29-1	few	TRBJ2-3	CSVGDYPSSAQYF	TGCAGCGTGGGGGACTACCCCAGCTCAGCGCAGTATTTT
TRBD2	TRBV6-1	once	TRBJ2-3	CASSDLAGAADTQYF	TGTGCCAGCAGTGATCTGGCGGGAGCGGCAGATACGCAGTATTTT
.	TRBV27	.	TRBJ1-6	CASSLADFNNSPLHF	TGTGCCAGCAGTTTAGCAGATTTCAATAATTCACCCCTCCACTTT
TRBD2	TRBV7-3	.	TRBJ2-1	CASGPSGAGEQFF	TGTGCCAGCGGACCTTCAGGAGCGGGGGAGCAGTTCTTC
.	TRBV5-1	.	TRBJ1-6	CASSLVGRSPLHF	TGCGCCAGCAGCTTGGTCGGCAGGTCACCCCTCCACTTT
.	TRBV19	.	TRBJ1-1	CASSIARSGGPVTEAFF	TGTGCCAGTAGTATAGCTAGGTCGGGGGGCCCGGTAACTGAAGCTTTCTTT
.	TRBV6-5	.	TRBJ2-7	CASSYSIVGEGDEQYF	TGTGCCAGCAGTTACTCGATTGTGGGAGAGGGCGACGAGCAGTACTTC
TRBD1	TRBV4-3	.	TRBJ1-2	CASSQTPGQGSKGYTF	TGCGCCAGCAGCCAGACTCCGGGACAGGGTAGTAAGGGCTACACCTTC
TRBD2	TRBV7-3	.	TRBJ2-1	CASSLSGLGTNEQFF	TGTGCCAGCAGCTTATCGGGACTAGGGACCAATGAGCAGTTCTTC
TRBD2	TRBV5-6	once	TRBJ2-2	CASSWVQPGTSGSAGELFF	TGTGCCAGCAGCTGGGTCCAGCCCGGGACTAGCGGGAGTGCCGGGGAGCTGTTTTTT
.	TRBV11-2	.	TRBJ2-1	CASSLRRANEQFF	TGTGCCAGCAGCTTACGCAGGGCGAATGAGCAGTTCTTC
.	TRBV19	.	TRBJ1-6	CASSITRSELHF	TGTGCCAGTAGTATAACCCGGTCGGAGCTCCACTTT
.	TRBV11-3	.	TRBJ1-6	CASSLDPDSPLHF	TGTGCCAGCAGCTTAGATCCGGATTCACCCCTCCACTTT
.	TRBV10-3	.	TRBJ1-5	CAISEAQESNQPQHF	TGTGCCATCAGTGAGGCCCAGGAAAGCAATCAGCCCCAGCATTTT
TRBD1	TRBV27	.	TRBJ2-2	CASSRQGGGELFF	TGTGCCAGCAGCCGACAGGGCGGCGGGGAGCTGTTTTTT
TRBD1	TRBV6-4	.	TRBJ2-2	CASSDGTASNTGELFF	TGTGCCAGCAGTGACGGGACAGCGAGTAACACCGGGGAGCTGTTTTTT
.	TRBV6-5	.	TRBJ2-6	CASSYLTGANVLTF	TGTGCCAGCAGTTACCTTACTGGGGCCAACGTCCTGACTTTC
TRBD2	TRBV5-4	.	TRBJ2-3	CASSVGTREGTQYF	TGTGCCAGCAGCGTCGGGACACGGGAGGGTACGCAGTATTTT
.	TRBV18	.	TRBJ2-1	CASSGQFSEQFF	TGTGCCAGCTCAGGGCAGTTCAGTGAGCAGTTCTTC
TRBD2	TRBV3-1/TRBV3-2	.	TRBJ2-3	CASSQELVSGGATDTQYF	TGTGCCAGCAGCCAAGAGCTGGTCAGCGGGGGGGCCACAGATACGCAGTATTTT
TRBD1	TRBV14	.	TRBJ2-7	CASRPAGQGAFYEQYF	TGTGCCAGCAGACCAGCCGGACAGGGAGCCTTTTACGAGCAGTACTTC
.	TRBV7-9	.	TRBJ2-7	CASSPDQGRQYF	TGTGCCAGCAGCCCGGACCAAGGGAGGCAGTACTTC
.	TRBV7-9	.	TRBJ1-3	CASSPMEGRSGNTIYF	TGTGCCAGCAGCCCGATGGAGGGTCGGTCTGGAAACACCATATATTTT
.	TRBV6-5	few	TRBJ1-6	CASSGFPYNSPLHF	TGTGCCAGCAGCGGTTTCCCCTATAATTCACCCCTCCACTTT
TRBD1	TRBV7-8	.	TRBJ1-1	CASSHGTGGTEAFF	TGTGCCAGCAGCCATGGGACAGGGGGCACTGAAGCTTTCTTT